One T cell receptor (beta chain) is described in this entry. What this receptor recognizes is not known. The sample holds no much larger clone one base away, and base qualities are not on file. The data derive from a study of shared clonotypes between healthy human individuals (dated by TCRdb to the early 2020s). Background on the whole study: The cohort comprised a couple of women and a few men aged 18 to 49 years. Between about 0.85 and 9.5 billion PBMCs per donor were obtained by leukapheresis. Per donor, three plates each were used for CD4 naive and CD4 memory, two for CD8 naive, and one for CD8 memory. Blood TCR repertoires of a handful of healthy adults were deeply sequenced to estimate repertoire size and the extent of clonotype sharing between individuals. Libraries were prepared and TCR repertoires were sequenced by different laboratories using diverse techniques, in order to increase sequencing depth and limit assay-specific biases. What the work shows at the level of the full study, not this receptor alone: The genetic and exposure-history diversity represented was limited by the small number of donors. Compared with non-shared clonotypes, the clonotypes found in all four sorted-subset donors had higher generation probabilities. Pairwise subsampling led to the expectation that sequencing depth would affect the degree of clonotype sharing among donors. Only blood was sampled, and tissue TCR repertoires likely differ from those in blood. Estimated clonotype richness was generally larger for naive than for memory subsets. When several donors were compared, the shared fraction of clonotypes was about 5% for naive CD4, about 4% for naive CD8, 2% to 2.5% for memory CD4, and under 0.5% for memory CD8. Rarefaction of sorted-subset datasets indicated incomplete sequencing despite the large sequencing depth.

Here V drops 8 bases and J drops 1 base, and the junction holds 5 bases not matched to any gene. The cysteine opens and the phenylalanine closes a CDR3 of 13 amino acids. The entry retains the CDR3 DNA only, 39 bases that are in frame from base 1. CDR1 SQVTM and CDR2 ANQGSEA were looked up in the germline V gene. Using the deep immunoSEQ assay, multiplex PCR amplified TCR CDR3 regions from genomic DNA. Extracted genomic DNA from each cell subset was distributed evenly across all wells of several immunoSEQ 96-well plates, and each plate was treated as a replicate. For sorted subsets, 200 to 250 ng of genomic DNA, equivalent to roughly 33,000 T cell genomes, went into each replicate PCR. Purified libraries were quantified with a Qubit 3.0 fluorometer, sized on a Bioanalyzer 2100, and re-quantified with the KAPA Library Quantification kit. A separate single-read 150-cycle Illumina NextSeq 550 flow cell was used to sequence each immunoSEQ 96-well plate. Processing in the source paper ran as follows. Because the immunoSEQ output included only junctional sequences and no quality scores, the filtering could not be the same as the filtering used for full-length reads. Sequences were annotated with PyIR, a Python wrapper for IgBLAST v1.9, using IMGT germline references to assign V/J genes and CDR3. Reads were removed for weak V/J assignments (E-value above 1e-6), missing CDR3, stop codons, out-of-frame junctions, or ambiguous translated residues. A V3J clonotype was defined by an identical inferred V gene, J gene, and CDR3 amino acid sequence. Percentage overlap between repertoires was calculated by dividing the number of shared unique clonotypes by the size of the smaller repertoire. Repertoire richness was assessed with RTK rarefaction, the Chao1 estimator, and Recon v2.1 estimates of unobserved clonotypes. Generation probabilities for all TCRbeta clonotypes obtained by the gDNA method from a handful of donors were computed using OLGA. The table comes from immuneACCESS by way of TCRdb, which keeps in-frame sequences with V and J called. Part of the clones is missing from these tables; in studies checked, under half for an unresolved V gene and the rest for unknown reasons. That table furnishes V, J and clone size, whereas the DNA furnished D and trimming. This sample is represented by around 2,000,000 clones; roughly 91% of them were singletons. The ten largest make up more than 1.5% of the sample.

CD8 naive samples were obtained by positive selection for CCR7 among CD45RO-negative cells, yielding a CD45RA+CCR7+ population from which TemRA cells were excluded. The donors were healthy, HIV-negative adults who had no recently reported acute infections or vaccinations. Only Caucasian adults living in Nashville, Tennessee, USA were represented among the donors. Blood was collected by leukapheresis, and PBMCs were isolated by Ficoll-Histopaque density gradient centrifugation and then cryopreserved in liquid nitrogen vapor phase. Purity and quantity of every magnetically sorted T cell population were checked by analytical flow cytometry. Genomic DNA was isolated from each sorted fraction and quantified by UV absorbance on a Nanodrop 2000c.

The chain employs TRBV29-1 and TRBJ2-1, with 7 junctional bases fitting TRBD2. This TCR came from a man aged 18 to 30 in good health. Some clones in this sample may be carry-over from other donors' samples. Material: naive CD8+ T cells from PBMCs. The intended sense of this specimen's cell subset or site label: CD45RA+CCR7+. The CDR3 reads CSKRDPSYNEQFF. The sequence in DNA is TGCAGCAAGCGGGATCCATCCTACAATGAGCAGTTCTTC.